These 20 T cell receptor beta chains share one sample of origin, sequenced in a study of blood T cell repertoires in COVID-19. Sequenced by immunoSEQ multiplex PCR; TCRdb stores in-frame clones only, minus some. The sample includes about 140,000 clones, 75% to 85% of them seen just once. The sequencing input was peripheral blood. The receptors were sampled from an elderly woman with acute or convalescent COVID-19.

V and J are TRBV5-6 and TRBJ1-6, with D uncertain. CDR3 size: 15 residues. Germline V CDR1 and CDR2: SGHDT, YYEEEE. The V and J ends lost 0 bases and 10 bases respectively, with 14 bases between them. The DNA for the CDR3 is TGTGCCAGCAGCTTGGTATCCAGCGAGAGCTCACCCCTCCACTTT. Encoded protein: CASSLVSSESSPLHF. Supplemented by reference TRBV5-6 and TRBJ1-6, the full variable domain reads DAGVTQSPTHLIKTRGQQVTLRCSPKSGHDTVSWYQQALGQGPQFIFQYYEEEERQRGNFPDRFSGHQFPNYSSELNVNALLLGDSALYLCASSLVSSESSPLHFGNGTRLTVT.

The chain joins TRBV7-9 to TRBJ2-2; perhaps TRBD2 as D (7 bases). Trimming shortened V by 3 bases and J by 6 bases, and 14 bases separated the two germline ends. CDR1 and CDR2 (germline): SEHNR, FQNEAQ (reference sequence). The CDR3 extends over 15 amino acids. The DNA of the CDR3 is TGTGCCAGCAGCTTCTGGGAGGGGGGCCCCGGGGAGCTGTTTTTT. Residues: CASSFWEGGPGELFF.

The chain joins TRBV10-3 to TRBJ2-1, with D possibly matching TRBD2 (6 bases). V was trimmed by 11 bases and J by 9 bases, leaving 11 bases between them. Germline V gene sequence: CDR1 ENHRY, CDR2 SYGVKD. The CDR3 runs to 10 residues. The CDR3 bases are TGTGCCGTGGGGGGAGGTGAGCAGTTCTTC. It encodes CAVGGGEQFF.

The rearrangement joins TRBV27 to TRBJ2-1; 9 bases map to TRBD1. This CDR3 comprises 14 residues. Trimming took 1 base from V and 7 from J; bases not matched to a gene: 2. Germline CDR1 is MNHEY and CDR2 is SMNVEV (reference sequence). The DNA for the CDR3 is TGTGCCAGCAGTTTATTGGGACAGGGTAATGAGCAGTTCTTC. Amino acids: CASSLLGQGNEQFF.

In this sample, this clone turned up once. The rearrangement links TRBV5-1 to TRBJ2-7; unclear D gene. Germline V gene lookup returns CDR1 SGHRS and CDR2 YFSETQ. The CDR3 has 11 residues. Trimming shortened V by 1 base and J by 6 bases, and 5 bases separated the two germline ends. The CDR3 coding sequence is TGCGCCAGCAGCTTGCAGTCCGAGCAGTACTTC. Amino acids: CASSLQSEQYF. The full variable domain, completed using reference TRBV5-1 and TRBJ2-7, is KAGVTQTPRYLIKTRGQQVTLSCSPISGHRSVSWYQQTPGQGLQFLFEYFSETQRNKGNFPGRFSGRQFSNSRSEMNVSTLELGDSALYLCASSLQSEQYFGPGTRLTVT.

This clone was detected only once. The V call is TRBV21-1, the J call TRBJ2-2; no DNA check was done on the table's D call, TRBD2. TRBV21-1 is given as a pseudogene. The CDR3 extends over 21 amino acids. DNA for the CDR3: TGTGCCAGCAGCAAAAGGGCCGGGACTAGCGTCCGAGAAGGCAACACCGGGGAGCTGTTTTTT. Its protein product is CASSKRAGTSVREGNTGELFF.

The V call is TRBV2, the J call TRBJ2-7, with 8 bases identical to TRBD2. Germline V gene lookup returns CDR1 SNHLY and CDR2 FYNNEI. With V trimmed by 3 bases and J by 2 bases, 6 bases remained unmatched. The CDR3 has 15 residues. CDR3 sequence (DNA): TGTGCCAGCAGTGATATGGATAGCGGGACCTACGAGCAGTACTTC. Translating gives CASSDMDSGTYEQYF.

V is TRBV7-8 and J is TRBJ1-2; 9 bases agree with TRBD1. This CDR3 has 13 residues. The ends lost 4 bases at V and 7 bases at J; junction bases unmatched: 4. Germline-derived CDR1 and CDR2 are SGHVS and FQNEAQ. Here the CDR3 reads CASSSRQGGGYTF. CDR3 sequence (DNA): TGTGCCAGCAGCTCTCGACAGGGGGGTGGCTACACCTTC.

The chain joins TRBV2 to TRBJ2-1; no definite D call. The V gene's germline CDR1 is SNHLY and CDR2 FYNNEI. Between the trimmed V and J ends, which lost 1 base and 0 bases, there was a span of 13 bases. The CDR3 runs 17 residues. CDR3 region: CASSEGYPVSSYNEQFF. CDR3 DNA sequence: TGTGCCAGCAGTGAAGGCTATCCGGTTAGCTCCTACAATGAGCAGTTCTTC.

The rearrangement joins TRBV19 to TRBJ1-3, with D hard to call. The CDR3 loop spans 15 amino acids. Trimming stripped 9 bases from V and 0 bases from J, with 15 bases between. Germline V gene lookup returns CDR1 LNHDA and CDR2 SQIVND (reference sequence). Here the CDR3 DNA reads TGTGCCAGCTCCAGAGGTCGCTACTCTGGAAACACCATATATTTT. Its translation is CASSRGRYSGNTIYF. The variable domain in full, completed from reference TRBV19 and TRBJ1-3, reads DGGITQSPKYLFRKEGQNVTLSCEQNLNHDAMYWYRQDPGQGLRLIYYSQIVNDFQKGDIAEGYSVSREKKESFPLTVTSAQKNPTAFYLCASSRGRYSGNTIYFGEGSWLTVV.

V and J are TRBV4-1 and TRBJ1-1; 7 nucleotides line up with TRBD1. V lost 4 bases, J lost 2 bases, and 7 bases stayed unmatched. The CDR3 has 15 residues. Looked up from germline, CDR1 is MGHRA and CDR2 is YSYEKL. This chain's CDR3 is CASSRRQGPNTEAFF. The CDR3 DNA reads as TGCGCCAGCAGCCGAAGACAGGGCCCTAACACTGAAGCTTTCTTT.

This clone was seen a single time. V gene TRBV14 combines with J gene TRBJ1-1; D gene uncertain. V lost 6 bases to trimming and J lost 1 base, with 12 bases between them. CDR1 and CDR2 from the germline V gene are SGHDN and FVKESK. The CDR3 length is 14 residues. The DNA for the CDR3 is TGTGCCAGCAGACTCACGGGAGGGAACACTGAAGCTTTCTTT. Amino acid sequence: CASRLTGGNTEAFF.

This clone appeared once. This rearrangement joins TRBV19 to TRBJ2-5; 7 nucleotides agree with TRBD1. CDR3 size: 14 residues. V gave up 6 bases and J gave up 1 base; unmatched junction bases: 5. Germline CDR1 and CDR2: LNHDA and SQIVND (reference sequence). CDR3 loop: CASRLQGTQETQYF. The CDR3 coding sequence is TGTGCCAGTAGACTACAGGGGACCCAAGAGACCCAGTACTTC.

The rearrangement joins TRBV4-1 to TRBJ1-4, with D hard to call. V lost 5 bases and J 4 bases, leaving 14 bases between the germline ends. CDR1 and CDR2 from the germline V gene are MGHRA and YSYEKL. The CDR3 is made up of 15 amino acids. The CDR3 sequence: CASSLSGTGNEKLFF. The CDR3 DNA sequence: TGCGCCAGCAGCTTAAGTGGTACGGGTAATGAAAAACTGTTTTTT.

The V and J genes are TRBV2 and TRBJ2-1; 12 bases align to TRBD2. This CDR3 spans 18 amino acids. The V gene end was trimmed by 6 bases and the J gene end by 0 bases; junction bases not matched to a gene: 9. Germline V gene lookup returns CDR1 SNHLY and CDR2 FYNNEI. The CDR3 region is CASRSRPSGGDSYNEQFF. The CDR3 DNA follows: TGTGCCAGCAGGAGTCGTCCTAGCGGGGGGGACTCCTACAATGAGCAGTTCTTC.

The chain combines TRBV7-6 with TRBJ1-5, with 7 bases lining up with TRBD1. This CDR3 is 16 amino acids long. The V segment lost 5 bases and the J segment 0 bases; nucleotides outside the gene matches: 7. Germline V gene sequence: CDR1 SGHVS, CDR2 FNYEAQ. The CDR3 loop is CASSEQTGPSNQPQHF. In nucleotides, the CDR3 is TGTGCCAGCAGCGAACAGACAGGGCCTAGCAATCAGCCCCAGCATTTT.

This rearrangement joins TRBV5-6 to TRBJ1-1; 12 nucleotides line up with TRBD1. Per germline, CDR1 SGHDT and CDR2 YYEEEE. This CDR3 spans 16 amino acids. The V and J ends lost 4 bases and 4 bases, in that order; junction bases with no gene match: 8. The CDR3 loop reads CASSPPGQGAFTEAFF. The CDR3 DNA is TGTGCCAGCAGCCCCCCGGGACAGGGGGCGTTCACTGAAGCTTTCTTT.

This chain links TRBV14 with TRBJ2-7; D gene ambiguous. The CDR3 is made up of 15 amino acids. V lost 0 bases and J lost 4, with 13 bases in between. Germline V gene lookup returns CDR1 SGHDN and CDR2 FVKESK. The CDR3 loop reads CASSQDWPNHYEQYF. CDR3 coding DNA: TGTGCCAGCAGCCAAGACTGGCCCAACCATTACGAGCAGTACTTC.

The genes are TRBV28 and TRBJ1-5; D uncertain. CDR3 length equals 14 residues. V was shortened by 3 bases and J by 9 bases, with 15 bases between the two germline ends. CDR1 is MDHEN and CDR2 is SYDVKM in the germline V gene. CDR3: CASSFIGLVWPQHF. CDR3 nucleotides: TGTGCCAGCAGTTTCATCGGGTTAGTATGGCCCCAGCATTTT.

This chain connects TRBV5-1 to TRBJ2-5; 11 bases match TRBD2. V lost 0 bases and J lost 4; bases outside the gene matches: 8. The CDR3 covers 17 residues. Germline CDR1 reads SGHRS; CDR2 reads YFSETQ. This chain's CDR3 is CASSLDPLAGDRETQYF. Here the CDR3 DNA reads TGCGCCAGCAGCTTGGACCCACTAGCGGGAGATCGAGAGACCCAGTACTTC.